A selection of T cell receptor beta chains follows, all from one sample in a study of radiation and T cells in renal cell carcinoma. Measured with immunoSEQ multiplex PCR; TCRdb has only the in-frame clones, and not every one. Found here are 75,000 to 95,000 clones, roughly 80% of them singletons; the top ten hold 9.4%. Sequencing was performed on blood, taken from a patient whose treatment included radiotherapy and nephrectomy. These receptor sequences come from a man aged 50 to 59 with renal cell carcinoma. Each CDR3 is given without its conserved first and last residue.

V gene,J gene,CDR3 protein
TRBV7-6,TRBJ1-3,ASSLINTGTSGNTIY
TRBV25-1,TRBJ2-7,ASKDRGNDEQY
TRBV30,TRBJ2-1,AWSSGTEQF
TRBV6-5,TRBJ2-1,ASRGGYNEQF
TRBV4-1,TRBJ1-4,ASSQGSNRGLL
TRBV30,TRBJ2-1,AWSVAHDGEQF
TRBV2,TRBJ2-1,ASSPRSGREQF
TRBV6-5,TRBJ2-7,ASTEGASYEQY
TRBV5-1,TRBJ2-1,ASTLAEYNEQF
TRBV5-5,TRBJ1-2,ASSLSTGNYGYT
TRBV11-2,TRBJ1-1,ASSLRGQSIDMNTEAF
TRBV11-1,TRBJ2-3,ASSLDLGGTDTQY
TRBV7-8,TRBJ1-2,ASSFRGQDYGYT
TRBV9,TRBJ2-5,ASSGHADQETQY
TRBV7-2,TRBJ1-5,ASSLQDRVGQPQH
TRBV5-8,TRBJ2-3,ASSFRDGRYTDTQY
TRBV19,TRBJ2-3,ASRPTNGRTDTQY
TRBV9,TRBJ2-1,ASSPATATYNEQF
TRBV4-3,TRBJ1-3,ASSQEKPGGLSGNTIY
TRBV6-5,TRBJ2-5,ASSSILPGEETQY
TRBV11-1,TRBJ2-1,ASSLGGLPPRNEQF
TRBV5-1,TRBJ2-3,ASSLGGLSTDTQY
TRBV6-5,TRBJ2-7,ASSTGTGSYEQY
TRBV7-9,TRBJ1-1,ASSLLGDTNTEAF
TRBV6-9,TRBJ1-1,ASGEGQHTEAF
TRBV4-2,TRBJ1-5,ASSQDRRIAQPQH
TRBV2,TRBJ2-1,ASTGTSADNEQF
TRBV28,TRBJ2-5,ASTIRQEETQY
TRBV4-2,TRBJ2-6,ASSPTGTSSGANVLT
TRBV5-1,TRBJ2-5,ASSLVAAGGETQY
TRBV2,TRBJ2-1,ASREVGGGARNEQF
TRBV27,TRBJ2-2,ASSINRDRGTGELF
TRBV30,TRBJ2-1,AWSVWSGPRLYNEQF
TRBV7-3,TRBJ2-2,ASSSTPGLNTGELF
TRBV19,TRBJ2-1,ASSPDYNEQF
TRBV7-6,TRBJ2-7,ASSLAVQGTYEQY
TRBV7-9,TRBJ1-1,ASSAASNTEAF
TRBV11-2,TRBJ2-4,ASSLVGDVAKNIQY
TRBV7-9,TRBJ2-5,ASSLPAGRGETQY
TRBV7-9,TRBJ2-2,ASGDRLLNTGELF
TRBV7-2,TRBJ2-7,ASSFQEGPYEQY
TRBV5-1,TRBJ2-1,ASSLFAGQTKTSYNEQF
TRBV19,TRBJ2-2,ASNGGTFTGELF
TRBV4-2,TRBJ2-3,ASSLRGVAGGSTDTQY
TRBV5-1,TRBJ2-2,ASSLERNANTGELF
TRBV2,TRBJ2-5,ASRLAAPTQETQY
TRBV7-2,TRBJ2-3,ASSLGQAGWGTDTQY
TRBV7-9,TRBJ2-3,ASSPPGMSTDTQY
TRBV4-3,TRBJ2-3,ASSQVLALAGGNTQY
TRBV19,TRBJ1-1,ASSTRGVLAF
TRBV19,TRBJ2-1,ASSKGRDNYNEQF
TRBV9,TRBJ2-5,ASSPGTSGGLQETQY
TRBV27,TRBJ1-3,ASSLAGTGNTIY
TRBV10-3,TRBJ1-1,AISTTGNTEAF
TRBV5-1,TRBJ1-2,ASSLVGEGYT
TRBV19,TRBJ1-1,ASRGDRAF
TRBV5-1,TRBJ2-3,ASTRSGEGDTQY
TRBV5-1,TRBJ2-2,ASSKGPPEISGTGELF
TRBV27,TRBJ1-1,ASSSRGNTEAF
TRBV30,TRBJ1-4,AWSVRAQTNEKLF